These 17 T cell receptor beta chains came from one sample sequenced in a study of blood T cell repertoires in COVID-19 (TCRdb year 2020). Receptors were amplified or captured by the immunoSEQ multiplex PCR assay. TCRdb's version of the immuneACCESS table is confined to in-frame rearrangements and falls short of the full clone set. An unresolved V gene accounts for under half of the shortfall where checked; the remainder is of unknown origin. The sample records 120,000 or so clones, 81% of which are singletons. About 3.8% of the sample goes to the ten largest clones. The sequencing sample was made of peripheral blood. These TCRs come from a woman in her forties or fifties with acute or convalescent COVID-19.

The rearrangement uses TRBV5-5 and TRBJ2-5, with D possibly being TRBD2 (5 bases). Between the trimmed V and J ends, which lost 4 bases and 5 bases, there was a span of 21 bases. This CDR3 is built from 16 residues. The V gene's germline CDR1 is SGHKS and CDR2 YYEKEE (reference sequence). CDR3 loop: CASSQDYASFWETQYF. DNA of the CDR3: TGTGCCAGCAGCCAAGACTACGCGAGCTTTTGGGAGACCCAGTACTTC.

This clone was recorded once. The V gene is TRBV6-5, the J gene TRBJ2-2; 8 nucleotides line up with TRBD2. CDR1 and CDR2 from the germline V gene are MNHEY and SVGAGI. The junction had 8 bases not matched to a gene; V was cut back by 6 bases and J by 8 bases. CDR3 length: 14 residues. The CDR3 DNA sequence: TGTGCCAGCAGGATTAGCGGGGTAGATGGGGAGCTGTTTTTT. Its translation: CASRISGVDGELFF.

CDR3 coding DNA: TGTGCCACCGACAGTAACTATGGCTACACCTTC. This encodes CATDSNYGYTF. The chain couples TRBV6-6 to TRBJ1-2; maybe TRBD1 (5 bases). V was clipped by 10 bases and J by 1 base, with 7 bases between them. The CDR3 extends over 11 amino acids. CDR1 is MNHNY and CDR2 is SVGAGI in the germline V gene (reference sequence).

The CDR3 nucleotides are TGTGCCAGCCTCCCAACCCCGACGGGGAATGAGCAGTTCTTC. Translating gives CASLPTPTGNEQFF. The chain links TRBV5-4 to TRBJ2-1; D might be TRBD2 (5 bases). The V gene lost 7 bases and the J gene lost 7 bases, with 18 bases spanning the gap. The CDR3 is made up of 14 amino acids. Germline CDR1 SGHNT, CDR2 YYREEE (reference sequence).

The chain couples TRBV21-1 to TRBJ1-3; the D call in the table, TRBD1, was not verified against the DNA. TRBV21-1 is reported as a pseudogene. The CDR3 has 14 residues. The CDR3 reads CASILTGIGNTIYF. The CDR3 DNA is TGTGCCAGCATCCTGACAGGGATTGGAAACACCATATATTTT.

This clone has just a few counts. The chain uses TRBV7-8 and TRBJ1-4; D is unresolved. Germline V gene lookup returns CDR1 SGHVS and CDR2 FQNEAQ. The CDR3 extends over 15 amino acids. The V end lost 0 bases, the J end lost 7 bases, and 12 bases lay between the germline ends. CDR3 DNA: TGTGCCAGCAGCTTAGCGGAGGGCAGAGCTGAAAAACTGTTTTTT. It codes for CASSLAEGRAEKLFF.

The J gene is TRBJ2-7, the V gene TRBV6-6, with D possibly matching TRBD1 (5 bases). Germline CDR1 MNHNY, CDR2 SVGAGI (reference sequence). The CDR3 is 14 amino acids. V lost 10 bases to trimming and J lost 4 bases, with 20 bases between them. This chain's CDR3 is CATTLRMGRYEQYF. In DNA form, the CDR3 reads TGTGCCACGACCCTTAGGATGGGGCGGTACGAGCAGTACTTC.

The chain recombines TRBV6-5 with TRBJ2-1; 13 nucleotides agree with TRBD2. Unmatched junction bases numbered 3, after V lost 6 bases and J lost 7 bases. Germline loops: CDR1 MNHEY, CDR2 SVGAGI. The CDR3 is 14 residues long. CDR3 loop: CASRGLAGLNEQFF. In DNA, the CDR3 is TGTGCCAGCAGGGGACTAGCGGGGTTAAATGAGCAGTTCTTC.

The chain recombines TRBV28 with TRBJ2-7, with TRBD1 as a possible D gene (5 bases). This CDR3 comprises 16 residues. CDR1 and CDR2 from the germline V gene are MDHEN and SYDVKM. V lost 2 bases and J lost 7, with 21 bases in between. CDR3 nucleotide sequence: TGTGCCAGCAGTTTAGTTCTTTGGGGCGGTGCTAGTGAGCAGTACTTC. Its protein is CASSLVLWGGASEQYF.

This clone was counted only a few times. The gene calls are TRBV2 and TRBJ1-4, with 8 nucleotides matching TRBD1. V trimming: 8 bases; J trimming: 1 base; junction bases outside the gene matches: 6. This CDR3 has 15 residues. The germline V gene encodes CDR1 SNHLY and CDR2 FYNNEI. This CDR3 is CASGGDRGTNEKLFF. The DNA for the CDR3 is TGTGCCAGCGGGGGCGACAGGGGAACTAATGAAAAACTGTTTTTT.

The chain carries TRBV9 and TRBJ1-1, with D perhaps matching TRBD1 (5 bases). The germline V and J ends were trimmed by 7 bases and 4 bases, with 17 bases remaining between them. Germline V CDR1 and CDR2: SGDLS, YYNGEE. There are 14 residues in the CDR3. CDR3 in amino acids: CASAGVGEVTEAFF. CDR3 bases: TGTGCCAGCGCGGGGGTCGGGGAAGTCACTGAAGCTTTCTTT.

The chain employs TRBV5-8 and TRBJ2-2; D is ambiguous. CDR3 size: 12 residues. Between the trimmed V and J ends, which lost 5 bases and 6 bases, there was a span of 8 bases. Germline CDR1 reads SGHTS; CDR2 reads YDEGEE. CDR3 loop: CASRPQAGELFF. CDR3 nucleotide sequence: TGTGCCAGCAGGCCCCAGGCCGGGGAGCTGTTTTTT.

The chain carries TRBV7-2 and TRBJ1-1; D ambiguous. The V end was cut by 5 bases, the J end by 1 base, with 11 bases between. Germline V CDR1 and CDR2: SGHTA, FQGNSA. The CDR3 consists of 14 residues. CDR3 sequence reads: CASSQVVGNTEAFF. As DNA, the CDR3 is TGTGCCAGCAGCCAAGTTGTCGGGAACACTGAAGCTTTCTTT.

As regards this clone: The junction departs from germline at one end; a sequencing error may be responsible. The chain couples TRBV7-7 to TRBJ2-2, with D perhaps matching TRBD2 (5 bases). The CDR3 loop spans 15 amino acids. Germline CDR1 reads SSHAT; CDR2 reads FNYEAQ (reference sequence). The CDR3 DNA reads TGTGCTAGCAGCTTAGATGGGAGCGAAACCGGGGAGCTGTTTTTT. This translates into CASSLDGSETGELFF.

The rearrangement uses TRBV19 and TRBJ2-2; a possible D gene is TRBD1 (5 bases). The CDR3 has 13 residues. From germline, CDR1 is LNHDA and CDR2 SQIVND (reference sequence). Deletions cut 9 bases from V and 6 bases from J, with 14 bases between. The CDR3 bases are TGTGCCAGCAGACAGCCTGGACCCGGGGAGCTGTTTTTT. This gives the protein CASRQPGPGELFF.

The J gene is TRBJ1-2, the V gene TRBV6-2 or TRBV6-3, with 7 bases identical to TRBD1. This CDR3 spans 14 amino acids. Losses at the gene ends were 5 bases for V and 7 bases for J; bases not matched to a gene: 10. The germline gives CDR1 MNHEY, CDR2 SVGEGT. CDR3 loop: CASSTSNRQGGYTF. The CDR3 nucleotides read TGTGCCAGCAGTACCTCAAATCGACAGGGTGGCTACACCTTC.

CDR3 residues: CASLPQAGPGTQYF. The CDR3 nucleotides read TGTGCCAGCTTGCCTCAGGCGGGCCCTGGGACCCAGTACTTC. The gene calls are TRBV2 and TRBJ2-5, with a weak D call TRBD2 (5 bases). V lost 8 bases and J lost 7, with 20 bases in between. Germline assignment: CDR1 SNHLY and CDR2 FYNNEI. This CDR3 comprises 14 residues.